These T cell receptor beta chains were read from a single sample in a study of cytomegalovirus exposure and HLA in healthy donors. The table came from immunoSEQ multiplex PCR; TCRdb's copy has only in-frame clones and leaves some out. The sample consists of some 120,000 clones, about 68% of them appearing once. Material: PBMCs. The receptors here all came from a woman aged 40 to 50 in good health and CMV-seropositive. Each CDR3 is given with its conserved first and last residue. Each record gives: J gene, D gene, V gene, clone size, CDR3 protein, CDR3 DNA. The D gene is left open where the match is weak. Size tells how often a clone was seen (once, few, many) or the class of an expanded clone, and some rows leave it out.

>TRBJ2-2|TRBD2|TRBV4-2|few
CASSQGGGRAVTGELFF
TGTGCCAGCAGCCAAGGAGGCGGGAGGGCCGTCACCGGGGAGCTGTTTTTT
>TRBJ2-7|-|TRBV20-1|-
CSARGGGEQYF
TGCAGTGCTAGGGGAGGCGGGGAGCAGTACTTC
>TRBJ1-2|-|TRBV27|-
CASSPNPRGYYGYTF
TGTGCCAGCAGCCCTAACCCCAGGGGCTACTATGGCTACACCTTC
>TRBJ2-5|-|TRBV4-1|-
CASSQEAFVETQYF
TGCGCCAGCAGCCAAGAGGCTTTTGTCGAGACCCAGTACTTC
>TRBJ2-2|TRBD2|TRBV9|-
CASSTLSGPTGELFF
TGTGCCAGCAGCACCCTTAGCGGGCCCACCGGGGAGCTGTTTTTT
>TRBJ2-7|TRBD1|TRBV6-6|-
CASSSPDRARDEQYF
TGTGCCAGCAGCTCACCGGACAGGGCCCGGGACGAGCAGTACTTC
>TRBJ2-3|-|TRBV28|few
CASSLTARDTQYF
TGTGCCAGCAGTTTAACAGCTCGGGATACGCAGTATTTT
>TRBJ2-7|TRBD1|TRBV6-1|-
CASGDTTGVRYEQYF
TGTGCCAGCGGGGATACTACAGGGGTTCGCTACGAGCAGTACTTC
>TRBJ2-1|TRBD2|TRBV4-2|few
CASSQPGTSGGEQFF
TGTGCCAGCAGCCAACCCGGGACTAGCGGGGGTGAGCAGTTCTTC
>TRBJ2-7|-|TRBV19|-
CASSNGASYEQYF
TGTGCCAGTAGTAACGGAGCGTCCTACGAGCAGTACTTC
>TRBJ1-1|-|TRBV19|-
CASSNLIGQMMNTEAFF
TGTGCCAGTAGTAACCTTATTGGACAGATGATGAACACTGAAGCTTTCTTT
>TRBJ1-5|-|TRBV7-6|-
CASSALQGTTQPQHF
TGTGCCAGCAGCGCCCTACAGGGTACGACTCAGCCCCAGCATTTT
>TRBJ1-1|-|TRBV6-1|few
CASNRDGDTEAFF
TGTGCCAGTAACAGGGACGGAGATACTGAAGCTTTCTTT
>TRBJ2-5|TRBD1|TRBV28|-
CASSAITGGSEWETQYF
TGTGCCAGCAGTGCCATAACAGGGGGTAGCGAGTGGGAGACCCAGTACTTC
>TRBJ1-1|-|TRBV7-2|-
CASSLGDSTNTEAFF
TGTGCCAGCAGCTTAGGTGACAGTACGAACACTGAAGCTTTCTTT
>TRBJ2-2|TRBD2|TRBV5-1|-
CASSAGLDLAGELFF
TGCGCCAGCAGCGCGGGACTAGATCTCGCCGGGGAGCTGTTTTTT
>TRBJ2-7|-|TRBV6-6|-
CASSRTGEVDEQYF
TGTGCCAGCAGTAGGACGGGAGAAGTCGACGAGCAGTACTTC
>TRBJ2-2|TRBD1|TRBV27|-
CASSSRDRVTGELFF
TGTGCCAGCAGTAGCCGGGACAGGGTCACCGGGGAGCTGTTTTTT
>TRBJ2-7|-|TRBV5-4|few
CASSPGFFQNEQYF
TGTGCCAGCAGCCCGGGATTCTTCCAGAACGAGCAGTACTTC
>TRBJ2-7|-|TRBV11-1|-
CASSRNRGGQYF
TGTGCCAGCAGCCGAAACAGGGGGGGGCAGTACTTC
>TRBJ1-2|-|TRBV11-1|-
CASSRGLDGYTF
TGTGCCAGCAGCCGAGGGCTCGATGGCTACACCTTC
>TRBJ2-7|TRBD2|TRBV27|-
CASSFTGTSEYEQYF
TGTGCCAGCAGTTTCACCGGGACTAGCGAATACGAGCAGTACTTC
>TRBJ2-7|-|TRBV7-7|-
CASSPLEVYEQYF
TGTGCCAGCAGCCCGCTAGAAGTCTACGAGCAGTACTTC
>TRBJ2-7|-|TRBV11-3|-
CASSLEGGAYEQYF
TGTGCCAGCAGCTTAGAAGGGGGGGCCTACGAGCAGTACTTC
>TRBJ2-2|-|TRBV7-3|-
CASSLMVAANTGELFF
TGTGCCAGCAGCTTAATGGTAGCGGCGAACACCGGGGAGCTGTTTTTT
>TRBJ2-1|TRBD2|TRBV6-5|few
CASSPGLAGGEFF
TGTGCCAGCAGCCCGGGACTAGCGGGAGGGGAGTTCTTC
>TRBJ1-1|TRBD1|TRBV15|-
CATSRDSGQGNTEAFF
TGTGCCACCAGCAGAGATTCTGGACAGGGTAACACTGAAGCTTTCTTT
>TRBJ2-7|TRBD2|TRBV6-5|-
CASRRLAGINEQYF
TGTGCCAGCAGACGACTAGCGGGAATCAACGAGCAGTACTTC
>TRBJ2-7|TRBD2|TRBV6-5|-
CASTSGTSSSYEQYF
TGTGCCAGCACCTCCGGGACTAGCAGCTCCTACGAGCAGTACTTC
>TRBJ2-7|-|TRBV7-2|few
CASSPQTDRTYEQYF
TGTGCCAGCAGCCCTCAAACAGACAGGACCTACGAGCAGTACTTC
>TRBJ1-1|-|TRBV5-6|-
CASTRIRWGGNTEAFF
TGTGCCAGCACAAGGATCAGGTGGGGAGGGAACACTGAAGCTTTCTTT
>TRBJ2-1|-|TRBV18|-
CASSPSIDEQFF
TGTGCCAGCTCACCCTCTATCGATGAGCAGTTCTTC
>TRBJ1-1|TRBD1|TRBV4-1|few
CASSQVTGVRAEAFF
TGCGCCAGCAGCCAAGTTACAGGGGTGAGGGCTGAAGCTTTCTTT
>TRBJ2-7|-|TRBV12-5|few
CASGLGGAPSEQYF
TGTGCTAGTGGTTTAGGGGGGGCTCCTTCCGAGCAGTACTTC
>TRBJ2-7|TRBD2|TRBV10-3|-
CAISVTSGSPYEQYF
TGTGCCATCAGCGTGACTAGCGGGAGTCCCTACGAGCAGTACTTC
>TRBJ2-7|TRBD1|TRBV6-5|-
CASSYLGTGRYEQYF
TGTGCCAGCAGTTACCTTGGGACAGGACGCTACGAGCAGTACTTC